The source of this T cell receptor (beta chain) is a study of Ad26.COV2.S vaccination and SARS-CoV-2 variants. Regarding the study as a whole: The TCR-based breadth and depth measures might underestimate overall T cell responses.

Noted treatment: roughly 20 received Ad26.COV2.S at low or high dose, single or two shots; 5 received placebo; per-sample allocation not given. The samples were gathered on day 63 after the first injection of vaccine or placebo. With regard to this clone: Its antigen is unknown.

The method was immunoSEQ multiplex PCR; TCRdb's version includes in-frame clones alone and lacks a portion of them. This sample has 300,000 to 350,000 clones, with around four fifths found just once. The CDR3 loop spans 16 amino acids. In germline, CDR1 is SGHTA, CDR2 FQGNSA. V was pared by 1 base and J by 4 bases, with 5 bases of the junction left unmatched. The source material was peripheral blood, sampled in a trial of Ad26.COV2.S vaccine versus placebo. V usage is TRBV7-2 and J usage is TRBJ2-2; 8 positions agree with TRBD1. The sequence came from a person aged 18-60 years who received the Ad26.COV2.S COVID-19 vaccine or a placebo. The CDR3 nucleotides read TGTGCCAGCAGCTTAGGGACAGGGATGGGCACCGGGGAGCTGTTTTTT. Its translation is CASSLGTGMGTGELFF. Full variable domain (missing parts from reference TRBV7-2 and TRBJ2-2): GAGVSQSPSNKVTEKGKDVELRCDPISGHTALYWYRQSLGQGLEFLIYFQGNSAPDKSGLPSDRFSAERTGGSVSTLTIQRTQQEDSAVYLCASSLGTGMGTGELFFGEGSRLTVL.